Reported below is one TCR beta chain. The same CDR3 also results from other DNA sequences found in this sample. The data belong to a study of shared clonotypes between healthy human individuals. Study details: A few men and a couple of women, aged 18 to 49, were donors.

Each cell subset's genomic DNA was divided evenly among several immunoSEQ plates. TCRdb's table, derived via immunoSEQ multiplex PCR, lists solely in-frame clones and lacks some. This table holds fewer than 3 million clones, under 95% found once. The specimen was naive CD4+ T cells from PBMCs. Subset indicated: CD45RA+ positively selected. This TCR came from a man in his late teens or twenties in good health. Some clones in this sample may be carry-over from other donors' samples.

CDR3 in amino acids: CASSSGPYEQYF. CDR3 in DNA: TGTGCCAGCAGCTCAGGGCCCTACGAGCAGTACTTC. The chain couples TRBV7-2 to TRBJ2-7; D might be TRBD1 (5 bases). Germline lookup yields CDR1 SGHTA and CDR2 FQGNSA. The ends were cut back, 4 bases at V and 2 bases at J, with 6 bases in the middle. This CDR3 spans 12 amino acids.